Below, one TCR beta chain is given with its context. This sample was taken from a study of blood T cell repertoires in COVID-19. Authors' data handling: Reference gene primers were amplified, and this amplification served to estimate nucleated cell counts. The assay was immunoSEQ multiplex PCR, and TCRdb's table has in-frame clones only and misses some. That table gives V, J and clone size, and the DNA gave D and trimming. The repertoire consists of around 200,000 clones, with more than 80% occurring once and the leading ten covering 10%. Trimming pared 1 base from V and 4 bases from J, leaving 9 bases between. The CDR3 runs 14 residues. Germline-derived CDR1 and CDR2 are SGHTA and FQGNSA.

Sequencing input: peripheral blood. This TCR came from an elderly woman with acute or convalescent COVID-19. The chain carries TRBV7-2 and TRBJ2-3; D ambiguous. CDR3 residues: CASSLVVSADTQYF. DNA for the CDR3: TGTGCCAGCAGCTTAGTAGTCTCCGCAGATACGCAGTATTTT.